This T cell receptor (beta chain) was obtained from a study of blood T cell repertoires in COVID-19. Method: immunoSEQ multiplex PCR; TCRdb's copy keeps in-frame clones and lacks some. Of about 250,000 clones listed, roughly nine tenths are singletons. This TCR came from a woman aged 18 to 35 who had recovered from COVID-19. The sample consisted of PBMCs or T cells enriched from blood (not recorded which).

The CDR3 DNA sequence: TGTGCCAGCAGTTACTCGATTACAGGGACCTATGGCTACACCTTC. Residues: CASSYSITGTYGYTF. The gene calls are TRBV6-5 and TRBJ1-2; TRBD1 might be the D (6 bases). Deletions cut 0 bases from V and 4 bases from J, with 12 bases between. This CDR3 spans 15 amino acids. CDR1 MNHEY and CDR2 SVGAGI come from the germline V gene.